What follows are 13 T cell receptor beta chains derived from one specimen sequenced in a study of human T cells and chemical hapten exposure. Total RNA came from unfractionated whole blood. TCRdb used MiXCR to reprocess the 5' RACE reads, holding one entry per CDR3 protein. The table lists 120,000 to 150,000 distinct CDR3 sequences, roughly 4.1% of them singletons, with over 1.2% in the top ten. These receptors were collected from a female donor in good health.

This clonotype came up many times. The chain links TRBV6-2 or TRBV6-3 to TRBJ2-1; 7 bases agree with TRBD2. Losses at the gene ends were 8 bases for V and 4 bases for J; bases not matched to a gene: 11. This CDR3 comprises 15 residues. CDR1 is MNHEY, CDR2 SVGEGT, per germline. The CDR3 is CASGGAGKVYNEQFF. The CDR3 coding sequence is TGTGCCAGCGGGGGAGCGGGGAAGGTGTACAATGAGCAGTTCTTC.

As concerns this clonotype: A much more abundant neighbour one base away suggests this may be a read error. In nucleotides, the CDR3 is TGCAGTGCTACCCTACCCCGGCGAGCGGGCACAGATACGCAGTATTTT. Translation: CSATLPRRAGTDTQYF. This rearrangement joins TRBV20-1 to TRBJ2-3, with D maybe TRBD2 (5 bases). CDR1 is DFQATT, CDR2 SNEGSKA, per germline (reference sequence). Trimming pared 4 bases from V and 1 base from J, leaving 18 bases between. There are 16 residues in the CDR3.

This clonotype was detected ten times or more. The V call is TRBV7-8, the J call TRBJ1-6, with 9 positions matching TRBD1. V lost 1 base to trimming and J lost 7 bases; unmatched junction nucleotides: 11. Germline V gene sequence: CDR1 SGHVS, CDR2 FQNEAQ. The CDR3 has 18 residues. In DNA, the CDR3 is TGTGCCAGCAGCTTAGATACAGGGGGCGGGATTGGCAATTCACCCCTCCACTTT. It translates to CASSLDTGGGIGNSPLHF. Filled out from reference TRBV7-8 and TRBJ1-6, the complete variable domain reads GAGVSQSPRYKVAKRGQDVALRCDPISGHVSLFWYQQALGQGPEFLTYFQNEAQLDKSGLPSDRFFAERPEGSVSTLKIQRTQQEDSAVYLCASSLDTGGGIGNSPLHFGNGTRLTVT.

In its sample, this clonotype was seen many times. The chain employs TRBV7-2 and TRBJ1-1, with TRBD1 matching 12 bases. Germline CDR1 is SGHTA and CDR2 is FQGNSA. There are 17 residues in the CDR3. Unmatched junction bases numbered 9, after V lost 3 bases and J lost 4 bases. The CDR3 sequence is CASSFLGTGGLATEAFF. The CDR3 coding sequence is TGTGCCAGCAGCTTCTTGGGGACAGGGGGCTTGGCCACTGAAGCTTTCTTT.

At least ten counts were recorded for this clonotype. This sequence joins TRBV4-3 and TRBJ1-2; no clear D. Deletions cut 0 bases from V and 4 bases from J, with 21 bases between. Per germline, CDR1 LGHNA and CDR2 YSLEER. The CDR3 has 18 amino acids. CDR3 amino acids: CASSQEILATSLSYGYTF. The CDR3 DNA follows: TGCGCCAGCAGCCAAGAGATCCTCGCAACGTCTTTATCCTATGGCTACACCTTC.

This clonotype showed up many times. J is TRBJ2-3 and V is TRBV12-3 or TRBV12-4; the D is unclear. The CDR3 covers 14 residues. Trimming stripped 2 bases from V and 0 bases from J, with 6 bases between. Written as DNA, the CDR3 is TGTGCCAGCAGTTTAAGAAGAAGCACAGATACGCAGTATTTT. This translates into CASSLRRSTDTQYF.

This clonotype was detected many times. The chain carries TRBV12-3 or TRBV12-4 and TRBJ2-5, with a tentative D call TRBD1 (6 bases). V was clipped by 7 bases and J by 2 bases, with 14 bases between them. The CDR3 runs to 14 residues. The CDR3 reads CASTRGHNQETQYF. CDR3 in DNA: TGTGCCAGCACCCGGGGACACAATCAAGAGACCCAGTACTTC.

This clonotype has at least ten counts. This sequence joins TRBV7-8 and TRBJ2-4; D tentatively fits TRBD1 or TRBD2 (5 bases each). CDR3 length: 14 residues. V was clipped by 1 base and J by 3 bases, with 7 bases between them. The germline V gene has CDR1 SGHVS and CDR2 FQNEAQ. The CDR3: CASSLGGDKNIQYF. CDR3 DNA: TGTGCCAGCAGCTTAGGAGGGGACAAAAACATTCAGTACTTC.

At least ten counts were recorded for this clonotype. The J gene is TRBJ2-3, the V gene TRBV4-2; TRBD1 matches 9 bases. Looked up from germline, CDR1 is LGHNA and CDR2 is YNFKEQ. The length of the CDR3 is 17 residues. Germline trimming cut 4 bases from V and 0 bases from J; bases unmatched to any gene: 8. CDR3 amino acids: CASSPLGTGYSTDTQYF. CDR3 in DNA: TGTGCCAGCAGCCCTTTAGGGACAGGGTATAGCACAGATACGCAGTATTTT.

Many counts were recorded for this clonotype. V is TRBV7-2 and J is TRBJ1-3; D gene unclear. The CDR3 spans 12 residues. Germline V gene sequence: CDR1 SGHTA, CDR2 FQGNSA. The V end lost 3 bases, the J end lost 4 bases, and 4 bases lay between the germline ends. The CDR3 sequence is CASSFLGNTIYF. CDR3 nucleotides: TGTGCCAGCAGCTTTTTGGGAAACACCATATATTTT.

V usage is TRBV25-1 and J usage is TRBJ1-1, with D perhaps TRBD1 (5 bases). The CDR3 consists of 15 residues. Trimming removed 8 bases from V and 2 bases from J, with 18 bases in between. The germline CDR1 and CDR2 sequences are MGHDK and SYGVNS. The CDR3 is CASCPTGRSNTEAFF. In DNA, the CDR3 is TGTGCCAGCTGCCCCACGGGACGGAGCAACACTGAAGCTTTCTTT.

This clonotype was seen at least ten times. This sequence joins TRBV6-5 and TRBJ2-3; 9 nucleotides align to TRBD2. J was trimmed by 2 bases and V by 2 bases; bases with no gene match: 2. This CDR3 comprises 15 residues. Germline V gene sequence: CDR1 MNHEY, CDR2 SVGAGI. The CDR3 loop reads CASSYGLANTDTQYF. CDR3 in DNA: TGTGCCAGCAGTTACGGACTAGCGAACACAGATACGCAGTATTTT.

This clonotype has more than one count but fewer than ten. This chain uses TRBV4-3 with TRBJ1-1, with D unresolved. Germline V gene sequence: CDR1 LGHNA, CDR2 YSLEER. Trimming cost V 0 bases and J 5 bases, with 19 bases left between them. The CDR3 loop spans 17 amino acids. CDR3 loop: CASSQDSPTFGETEAFF. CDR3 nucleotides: TGCGCCAGCAGCCAAGATTCTCCCACCTTTGGGGAGACTGAAGCTTTCTTT.